This T cell receptor (beta chain) was observed in a study of PD-1 blockade in mismatch repair-deficient tumors. The overall study: Patients had approximately 11 mismatch repair-deficient cancer types, all previously treated and progressing. The study's findings and limits: Tumor-resident clones, often undetectable pretreatment in blood, expanded then contracted after pembrolizumab.

Points on this clone: As yet, its antigen is unknown.

A few pembrolizumab responders had their TCRs sequenced. Clones were sequenced by immunoSEQ multiplex PCR, and TCRdb holds only the in-frame ones, with some missing. In the table there are some 120,000 clones, 88% of which are singletons. From germline, CDR1 is SGHVS and CDR2 FNYEAQ. Trimming removed 1 base from V and 2 bases from J, with 15 bases in between. The CDR3 loop spans 16 amino acids. The chain is built from TRBV7-6 and TRBJ2-7, with D maybe TRBD2 (6 bases). The source was peripheral blood, collected almost 74 weeks after starting pembrolizumab. The TCR originated in an adult with mismatch repair-deficient cancer. The CDR3: CASSLVEGSWAYEQYF. The CDR3 DNA follows: TGTGCCAGCAGCTTAGTGGAGGGATCATGGGCCTACGAGCAGTACTTC.